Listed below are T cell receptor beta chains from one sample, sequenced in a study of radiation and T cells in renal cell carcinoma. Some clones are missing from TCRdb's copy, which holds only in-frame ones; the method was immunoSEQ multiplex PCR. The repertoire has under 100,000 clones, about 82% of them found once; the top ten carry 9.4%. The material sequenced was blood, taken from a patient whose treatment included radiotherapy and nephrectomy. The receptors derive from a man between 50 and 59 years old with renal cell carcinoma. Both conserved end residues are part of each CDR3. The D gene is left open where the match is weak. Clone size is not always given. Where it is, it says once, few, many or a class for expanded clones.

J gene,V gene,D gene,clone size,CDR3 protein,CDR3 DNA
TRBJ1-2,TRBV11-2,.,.,CASRPTPDYGYTF,TGTGCCAGCAGACCTACCCCGGACTATGGCTACACCTTC
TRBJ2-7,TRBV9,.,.,CASSVGIGQVYEQYF,TGTGCCAGCAGCGTTGGGATAGGGCAGGTCTACGAGCAGTACTTC
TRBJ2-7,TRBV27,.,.,CASSLPSTEQYF,TGTGCCAGCAGTTTACCGTCGACCGAGCAGTACTTC
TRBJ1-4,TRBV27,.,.,CASAGWGRTNEKLFF,TGTGCCAGCGCCGGGTGGGGGCGGACTAATGAAAAACTGTTTTTT
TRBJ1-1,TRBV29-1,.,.,CSVRTEYQAFF,TGCAGCGTCCGGACCGAATATCAGGCTTTCTTT
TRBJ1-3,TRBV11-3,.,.,CASSLYGSSGNTIYF,TGTGCCAGCAGCTTATATGGGAGCTCTGGAAACACCATATATTTT
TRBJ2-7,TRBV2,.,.,CATLPSAQIYKQYF,TGTGCCACCCTGCCGTCCGCACAAATCTACAAGCAGTACTTC
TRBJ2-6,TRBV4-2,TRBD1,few,CASTRDRGFSGANVLTF,TGTGCCAGCACGAGGGACAGGGGGTTTTCTGGGGCCAACGTCCTGACTTTC
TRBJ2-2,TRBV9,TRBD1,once,CASSGPGQGNSNTGELFF,TGTGCCAGCAGCGGCCCGGGACAGGGGAACTCGAACACCGGGGAGCTGTTTTTT
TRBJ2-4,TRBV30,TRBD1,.,CAWTTGVVNIQYF,TGTGCCTGGACAACAGGGGTTGTGAACATTCAGTACTTC
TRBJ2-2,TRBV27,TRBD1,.,CASSFRDRGGPGELFF,TGTGCCAGCAGCTTCCGGGACAGGGGTGGTCCCGGGGAGCTGTTTTTT
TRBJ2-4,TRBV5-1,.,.,CASSLVENIQYF,TGCGCCAGCAGCTTAGTGGAAAACATTCAGTACTTC
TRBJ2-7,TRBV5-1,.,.,CASSPTGYEQYF,TGCGCCAGCAGCCCGACCGGCTACGAGCAGTACTTC
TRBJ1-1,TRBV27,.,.,CASSSGGTEAFF,TGTGCCAGCAGTTCGGGAGGCACTGAAGCTTTCTTT
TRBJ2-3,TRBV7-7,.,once,CASSTRVSTDTQYF,TGTGCTAGCAGCACTAGGGTTAGCACAGATACGCAGTATTTT
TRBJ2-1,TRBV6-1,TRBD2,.,CASSESIRSGRLRNEQFF,TGTGCCAGCAGTGAGTCCATCCGGAGCGGGAGGTTGAGGAATGAGCAGTTCTTC
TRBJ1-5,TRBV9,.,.,CASSVAHIGPQHF,TGTGCCAGCAGCGTAGCCCACATAGGGCCCCAGCATTTT
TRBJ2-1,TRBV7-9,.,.,CASSLAHPQDEQFF,TGTGCCAGCAGCTTAGCGCATCCTCAGGATGAGCAGTTCTTC
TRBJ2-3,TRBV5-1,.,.,CASRRDSPSTDTQYF,TGCGCCAGCAGACGCGACAGTCCTAGCACAGATACGCAGTATTTT
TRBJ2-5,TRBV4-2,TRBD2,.,CASSQDRAGGPQTQYF,TGTGCCAGCAGCCAAGACAGGGCGGGGGGGCCGCAGACCCAGTACTTC
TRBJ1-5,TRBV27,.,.,CASSYTGLEPQHF,TGTGCCAGCAGTTATACAGGGTTGGAGCCCCAGCATTTT
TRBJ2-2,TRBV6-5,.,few,CASSHDGSYTGELFF,TGTGCCAGCAGTCACGACGGCAGTTACACCGGGGAGCTGTTTTTT